A single sample gave rise to the 21 T cell receptor beta chains below, sequenced in a study of early T cells in non-severe SARS-CoV-2 infection. MiXCR, applied by TCRdb to the 5' RACE reads, yields one record per CDR3 protein. The sample lists roughly 97,000 distinct CDR3 sequences, 9.5% to 12% occurring once. The source was whole blood, collected at baseline. The receptor source for this set is an adult who was a healthcare worker with PCR-confirmed SARS-CoV-2 infection or an uninfected control (not recorded which).

Details on this clonotype: Sequence at one end of the junction differs from germline and may be a read error. The genes are TRBV5-4 and TRBJ2-3; D gene ambiguous. The CDR3 extends over 15 amino acids. In germline, CDR1 is SGHNT, CDR2 YYREEE (reference sequence). CDR3 in amino acids: CACSLRLGDADTQYF. CDR3 DNA: TGTGCCTGCAGCTTGAGGTTAGGTGACGCAGATACGCAGTATTTT. Based on the CDR3 plus reference TRBV5-4 and TRBJ2-3, the full variable domain is ETGVTQSPTHLIKTRGQQVTLRCSSQSGHNTVSWYQQALGQGPQFIFQYYREEENGRGNFPPRFSGLQFPNYSSELNVNALELDDSALYLCACSLRLGDADTQYFGPGTRLTVL.

This clonotype was detected ten times or more. The genes are TRBV4-3 and TRBJ2-7, with 8 nucleotides matching TRBD1. Germline assignment: CDR1 LGHNA and CDR2 YSLEER. The CDR3 runs 16 residues. V lost 3 bases and J lost 1; bases outside the gene matches: 8. The CDR3 DNA sequence: TGCGCCAGCAGCCAGACACTGGACAGGGTGTCCTACGAGCAGTACTTC. Protein product: CASSQTLDRVSYEQYF.

This clonotype turned up a few times. The chain combines TRBV7-9 with TRBJ2-7, with D perhaps given as TRBD1 or TRBD2 (5 bases each). The germline V and J ends were trimmed by 5 bases and 0 bases, with 17 bases remaining between them. The CDR3 is made up of 16 amino acids. Germline CDR1 and CDR2: SEHNR and FQNEAQ (reference sequence). As DNA, the CDR3 is TGTGCCAGCAGCCCCATGAGGGGACGTAACTCCTACGAGCAGTACTTC. This sequence encodes CASSPMRGRNSYEQYF.

J is TRBJ1-4 and V is TRBV19, with 9 positions matching TRBD1. The CDR3 has 16 amino acids. Germline CDR1 reads LNHDA; CDR2 reads SQIVND (reference sequence). V dropped 7 bases and J dropped 3; count of bases not matched to a gene: 9. The DNA for the CDR3 is TGTGCCAGTAAAAATACAGGGGGCCAATCTAATGAAAAACTGTTTTTT. Its protein product is CASKNTGGQSNEKLFF.

This clonotype has only a few counts. V usage is TRBV10-2 and J usage is TRBJ2-3; 11 bases are shared with TRBD2. CDR3 length equals 15 residues. Germline V lookup: CDR1 WSHSY, CDR2 SAAADI. Germline trimming cut 8 bases from V and 5 bases from J; bases unmatched to any gene: 9. CDR3 amino acids: CASRDSGGAGDTQYF. In DNA, the CDR3 is TGCGCCAGCCGAGATAGCGGGGGGGCCGGAGATACGCAGTATTTT.

The chain couples TRBV6-2 or TRBV6-3 to TRBJ1-1, with D unresolved. The germline gives CDR1 MNHEY, CDR2 SVGEGT. The germline V and J ends were trimmed by 2 bases and 1 base, with 5 bases remaining between them. This CDR3 spans 13 amino acids. CDR3: CASSYRQNTEAFF. DNA of the CDR3: TGTGCCAGCAGTTACAGGCAGAACACTGAAGCTTTCTTT.

The V gene is TRBV6-2 or TRBV6-3, the J gene TRBJ2-1; D gene uncertain. There are 13 residues in the CDR3. Germline V gene sequence: CDR1 MNHEY, CDR2 SVGEGT. V lost 8 bases to trimming and J lost 4 bases, with 12 bases between them. CDR3 DNA sequence: TGTGCCAGCCAACTTGTTTCGTACAATGAGCAGTTCTTC. Translating it yields CASQLVSYNEQFF.

This rearrangement joins TRBV7-3 to TRBJ2-6; 8 bases fit TRBD1. With V trimmed by 3 bases and J by 2 bases, 3 bases remained unmatched. This CDR3 comprises 16 residues. The germline V gene has CDR1 SGHTA and CDR2 FQGTGA. This chain's CDR3 is CASSLDRDPGANVLTF. In DNA, the CDR3 is TGTGCCAGCAGCTTGGACAGGGATCCTGGGGCCAACGTCCTGACTTTC.

The rearrangement uses TRBV11-2 and TRBJ2-1; D perhaps matches TRBD1 (5 bases). CDR3 size: 15 residues. CDR1 is SGHAT and CDR2 is FQNNGV in the germline V gene. Trimming took off 7 bases at V and 5 bases at J, with 18 bases between the two ends. CDR3 in DNA: TGTGCCAGCAAGGTTCAGGGATCCAACGACAATGAGCAGTTCTTC. Protein sequence: CASKVQGSNDNEQFF. The full variable domain, with the rest looked up from reference TRBV11-2 and TRBJ2-1, is EAGVAQSPRYKIIEKRQSVAFWCNPISGHATLYWYQQILGQGPKLLIQFQNNGVVDDSQLPKDRFSAERLKGVDSTLKIQPAKLEDSAVYLCASKVQGSNDNEQFFGPGTRLTVL.

The chain is built from TRBV9 and TRBJ2-3; unclear D gene. V lost 5 bases, J lost 0 bases, and 10 bases lay in between. CDR1 SGDLS and CDR2 YYNGEE come from the germline V gene. CDR3 length: 14 amino acids. The CDR3 nucleotides are TGTGCCAGCAGTCGTCCTGAGAGCACAGATACGCAGTATTTT. Residues: CASSRPESTDTQYF.

This clonotype was counted only a few times. The CDR3 here is CASSGSSSGGTAGELFF. The CDR3 DNA reads as TGCGCCAGCTCAGGGTCGTCTAGCGGGGGGACGGCCGGGGAGCTGTTTTTT. This chain uses TRBV5-1 with TRBJ2-2; 11 nucleotides agree with TRBD2. CDR3 length: 17 residues. Looked up from germline, CDR1 is SGHRS and CDR2 is YFSETQ. Trimming at V came to 7 bases and at J to 6 bases, leaving 14 bases not matched to a gene.

On this clonotype: Being one base from a much bigger clone, this may be a read error. The rearrangement joins TRBV29-1 to TRBJ1-1; 8 bases fit TRBD1. The CDR3 loop spans 15 amino acids. Losses at the gene ends were 4 bases for V and 8 bases for J; bases not matched to a gene: 15. In germline, CDR1 is SQVTM, CDR2 ANQGSEA. The CDR3 sequence is CSVGDLRGPFWEAFF. For the CDR3, the DNA is TGCAGCGTTGGGGACCTCAGGGGGCCTTTTTGGGAAGCTTTCTTT.

The chain is built from TRBV20-1 and TRBJ1-5; no reliable D call. This CDR3 has 12 residues. Germline CDR1 is DFQATT and CDR2 is SNEGSKA (reference sequence). Trimming pared 3 bases from V and 4 bases from J, leaving 7 bases between. CDR3 DNA: TGCAGTGCTAGGGCAGAGAATCAGCCCCAGCATTTT. Translated: CSARAENQPQHF.

This clonotype was observed a handful of times. CDR3: CASSSKTHEGYNEQFF. CDR3 coding DNA: TGTGCCAGCAGTTCCAAGACCCATGAGGGTTACAATGAGCAGTTCTTC. The chain carries TRBV12-3 or TRBV12-4 and TRBJ2-1, with a tentative D call TRBD2 (5 bases). This CDR3 region has 16 residues. V was trimmed by 4 bases and J by 4 bases, leaving 17 bases between them.

This clonotype was detected only a few times. The chain recombines TRBV7-2 with TRBJ2-7, with TRBD2 matching 9 bases. The germline gives CDR1 SGHTA, CDR2 FQGNSA. This CDR3 spans 16 amino acids. Losses at the gene ends were 5 bases for V and 1 base for J; bases not matched to a gene: 9. CDR3: CASSPIAGAISYEQYF. CDR3 nucleotide sequence: TGTGCCAGCAGCCCAATAGCGGGGGCAATATCCTACGAGCAGTACTTC.

There are many counts of this clonotype. The rearrangement uses TRBV7-2 and TRBJ2-1; 8 bases line up with TRBD2. The CDR3 has 21 amino acids. V shed 2 bases, J shed 1 base, and the junction held 19 bases outside the gene matches. Germline CDR1 and CDR2: SGHTA and FQGNSA. The CDR3 region is CASSLIGGLAPGWASYNEQFF. The CDR3 coding sequence is TGTGCCAGCAGCTTAATCGGCGGACTAGCTCCGGGATGGGCATCCTACAATGAGCAGTTCTTC.

The chain joins TRBV12-3 or TRBV12-4 to TRBJ2-2, with D unclear. This CDR3 contains 14 residues. The V end was cut by 3 bases, the J end by 6 bases, with 11 bases between. CDR3 sequence reads: CASSFTVGAGELFF. Written as DNA, the CDR3 is TGTGCCAGCAGTTTTACAGTGGGCGCCGGGGAGCTGTTTTTT.

The DNA of the CDR3 is TGTGCCAGCAGCCAAGTTCAGGGTCCCTATGGCTACACCTTC. This gives the protein CASSQVQGPYGYTF. The chain carries TRBV14 and TRBJ1-2, with a weak D call TRBD1 (5 bases). With 1 base removed from V and 4 bases from J, the gap between germline ends came to 10 bases. CDR3 size: 14 residues. Looked up from germline, CDR1 is SGHDN and CDR2 is FVKESK.

V gene TRBV29-1 combines with J gene TRBJ2-3; D is uncertain. CDR1 is SQVTM and CDR2 is ANQGSEA in the germline V gene. Trimming stripped 4 bases from V and 4 bases from J, with 6 bases between. The CDR3 length is 11 residues. CDR3 DNA sequence: TGCAGCGTTGGTTTCCCAGATACGCAGTATTTT. It translates to CSVGFPDTQYF.

The rearrangement links TRBV5-1 to TRBJ2-7; D may be TRBD1 (5 bases). The V end lost 6 bases, the J end lost 6 bases, and 19 bases lay between the germline ends. Germline V gives CDR1 SGHRS, CDR2 YFSETQ. This CDR3 is built from 14 residues. The CDR3 DNA is TGCGCCAGCACCGCTTCGCAGGGTAGGGGCGAGCAGTACTTC. This gives the protein CASTASQGRGEQYF. Drawing the rest from reference TRBV5-1 and TRBJ2-7, the complete variable domain is KAGVTQTPRYLIKTRGQQVTLSCSPISGHRSVSWYQQTPGQGLQFLFEYFSETQRNKGNFPGRFSGRQFSNSRSEMNVSTLELGDSALYLCASTASQGRGEQYFGPGTRLTVT.

The genes are TRBV20-1 and TRBJ2-1, with TRBD2 matching over 11 bases. Germline-derived CDR1 and CDR2 are DFQATT and SNEGSKA (reference sequence). The junction had 2 bases not matched to a gene; V was cut back by 1 base and J by 6 bases. The CDR3 has 14 residues. DNA of the CDR3: TGCAGTGCTAGAGTAACTAGCGGGGGCAATGAGCAGTTCTTC. Its translation: CSARVTSGGNEQFF.